These 7 T cell receptor beta chains were sequenced from one sample in a study of T-cell reconstitution after alpha-beta-depleted transplantation in children. A library of TCRbeta sequences, prepared with unique molecular identifiers, was generated. TCRdb re-called the PCR reads through MiXCR, storing one row per CDR3 protein. The data contain under 250,000 distinct CDR3 sequences, approximately 15% of them singletons. The starting material was PBMCs, mostly from graft donor cells, obtained 360 days after TCRalphabeta/CD19-depleted stem cell transplant. The receptors were sampled from a male patient aged 2-9 years who had a stem cell transplant for acute lymphoblastic leukemia, so the T cells may come from the graft donor.

The rearrangement joins TRBV12-3 or TRBV12-4 to TRBJ2-3, with 15 bases that match TRBD2. The J segment lost 5 bases and the V segment lost 5 bases, leaving 5 bases of the junction unmatched. There are 16 residues in the CDR3. CDR3 sequence reads: CASSRTSGGAGDTQYF. In nucleotides, the CDR3 is TGTGCCAGCAGTCGGACTAGCGGGGGGGCCGGAGATACGCAGTATTTT.

This clonotype was found a few times. The rearrangement joins TRBV11-1 to TRBJ2-2; possible D gene TRBD1, 5 bases. Germline assignment: CDR1 SGHAT and CDR2 FQDESV (reference sequence). There are 15 residues in the CDR3. V was trimmed by 2 bases and J by 3 bases, leaving 10 bases between them. The CDR3 protein is CASSLNRRDTGELFF. The CDR3 DNA reads TGTGCCAGCAGCTTAAACAGGAGAGACACCGGGGAGCTGTTTTTT.

This clonotype was seen only a few times. This chain connects TRBV19 to TRBJ2-2, with D unresolved. Germline V gene data show CDR1 as LNHDA and CDR2 as SQIVND (reference sequence). V shed 3 bases and J shed 2 bases, with 7 bases lying between them. This CDR3 contains 14 residues. Here the CDR3 reads CASSIGSNTGELFF. CDR3 nucleotide sequence: TGTGCCAGTAGTATCGGATCAAACACCGGGGAGCTGTTTTTT.

This clonotype was detected only a few times. The rearrangement joins TRBV19 to TRBJ2-6, with 7 nucleotides matching TRBD2. In germline, CDR1 is LNHDA, CDR2 SQIVND (reference sequence). CDR3 length: 14 amino acids. V was pared by 6 bases and J by 2 bases, with 1 base of the junction left unmatched. The chain's CDR3 is CASSREAGANVLTF. The CDR3 coding sequence is TGTGCCAGTAGCCGGGAGGCTGGGGCCAACGTCCTGACTTTC.

This chain connects TRBV29-1 to TRBJ2-3; possible D gene TRBD2, 6 bases. Germline CDR1 is SQVTM and CDR2 is ANQGSEA. The CDR3 spans 12 residues. V was shortened by 7 bases and J by 4 bases, with 12 bases between the two germline ends. The CDR3 sequence is CSALEGADTQYF. The CDR3 bases are TGCAGCGCTCTGGAGGGTGCAGATACGCAGTATTTT.

The gene calls are TRBV11-2 and TRBJ2-1; 13 nucleotides line up with TRBD2. Germline V CDR1 and CDR2: SGHAT, FQNNGV. The CDR3 is 17 residues long. Trimming cost V 1 base and J 10 bases; bases outside gene matches: 10. The CDR3 DNA reads as TGTGCCAGCAGCTTAGTCGAGACTAGCGGGAGGCCCCAAGAGCAGTTCTTC. It codes for CASSLVETSGRPQEQFF.

Here the CDR3 reads CASAVGGYGEQYF. The CDR3, as DNA: TGTGCCAGCGCTGTAGGGGGTTATGGCGAGCAGTACTTC. The chain couples TRBV28 to TRBJ2-7; tentative D call: TRBD1 (6 bases). Germline-derived CDR1 and CDR2 are MDHEN and SYDVKM. V was trimmed by 8 bases and J by 6 bases, leaving 17 bases between them. The CDR3 totals 13 residues. Filled out from reference TRBV28 and TRBJ2-7, the complete variable domain reads DVKVTQSSRYLVKRTGEKVFLECVQDMDHENMFWYRQDPGLGLRLIYFSYDVKMKEKGDIPEGYSVSREKKERFSLILESASTNQTSMYLCASAVGGYGEQYFGPGTRLTVT.